This T cell receptor (beta chain) was recovered during a study of metastatic and nonmetastatic thyroid tumors. As for the study in general: It was across blood and tumor or nodule tissue from malignant and benign thyroid patients that repertoires were compared. The study's findings and limits: Significantly higher TCR beta diversity was reportedly seen in malignant thyroid tumors than benign nodules, in blood and tumor.

The table lists this clone with a few counts. What it binds is unknown. The germline CDR1 and CDR2 sequences are SNHLY and FYNNEI. This CDR3 is 12 amino acids long. Trimming removed 6 bases from V and 6 bases from J, with 12 bases in between. Thyroid surgery was performed in patients who had received no treatment beforehand. Authors' analysis steps: What underpinned the distant-metastasis classifier for papillary thyroid cancer was the set of CDR3 differences across clinicopathological groups. TCRdb re-called clones via MiXCR from the PCR reads. None of the V and J calls come from the authors' own analysis; TCRdb made them. This sample has 19,000 or so clones, with roughly 26% found just once.

The sequence was collected from a female donor with papillary thyroid cancer or a benign thyroid nodule (not recorded which). Some clones in this sample may be carry-over from other donors' samples. The chain couples TRBV2 to TRBJ2-7; D unclear. Input material: tumor tissue. Written as DNA, the CDR3 is TGTGCCAGCAGCGAATACCAGGTCGAGCAGTACTTC. Translation: CASSEYQVEQYF. Together with reference TRBV2 and TRBJ2-7, the CDR3 gives the full variable domain: EPEVTQTPSHQVTQMGQEVILRCVPISNHLYFYWYRQILGQKVEFLVSFYNNEISEKSEIFDDQFSVERPDGSNFTLKIRSTKLEDSAMYFCASSEYQVEQYFGPGTRLTVT.